The clone carrying this TCR beta chain was seen only a few times. Its antigen remains unknown. These data come from a study of blood T cells in healthy people across ages. Study observations and caveats: The authors considered diversity estimates from one million T cells to be underestimates. Age showed a roughly linear inverse relationship with TCR beta diversity per million T cells. Reliance upon unsorted PBMCs precluded definitive naive versus antigen-experienced comparison.

PBMCs, at least 6 million per sample, were isolated. Then a second PCR, running about 7 to 11 cycles, was carried out with a sample-barcoded 5' primer and a J-beta primer mix. From the 5' RACE reads, TCRdb called clonotypes with MiXCR, one entry per CDR3 protein. Among 1.5 million to 2 million distinct CDR3 sequences, 28% were seen once, and the ten largest hold roughly 8%. CDR1 and CDR2 from the germline V gene are SQVTM and ANQGSEA. This CDR3 has 14 amino acids. Trimming removed 4 bases from V and 5 bases from J; junction bases left unmatched: 6. The sample consisted of blood. This clonotype originated in a woman between 25 and 40 years old in good health. The chain has TRBV29-1 and TRBJ2-5, with 11 bases lining up with TRBD1. The CDR3 DNA is TGCAGCGTTGGTGAAGGACAGGGGGCGGAGACCCAGTACTTC. Protein: CSVGEGQGAETQYF. The complete variable domain, with remaining parts taken from reference TRBV29-1 and TRBJ2-5, reads SAVISQKPSRDICQRGTSLTIQCQVDSQVTMMFWYRQQPGQSLTLIATANQGSEATYESGFVIDKFPISRPNLTFSTLTVSNMSPEDSSIYLCSVGEGQGAETQYFGPGTRLLVL.